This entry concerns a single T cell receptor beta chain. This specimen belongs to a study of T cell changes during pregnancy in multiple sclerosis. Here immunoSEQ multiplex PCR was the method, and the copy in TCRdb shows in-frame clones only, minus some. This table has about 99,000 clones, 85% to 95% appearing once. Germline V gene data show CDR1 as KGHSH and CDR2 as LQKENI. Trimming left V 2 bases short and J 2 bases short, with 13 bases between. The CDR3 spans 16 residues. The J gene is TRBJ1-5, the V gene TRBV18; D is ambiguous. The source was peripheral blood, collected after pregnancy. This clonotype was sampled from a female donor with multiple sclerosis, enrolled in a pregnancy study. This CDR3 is CASSPKEGSGNQPQHF. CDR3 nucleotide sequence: TGTGCCAGCTCACCAAAGGAGGGTTCGGGCAATCAGCCCCAGCATTTT.